The sequence of this T cell receptor (beta chain) was determined in a study of cytomegalovirus exposure and HLA in healthy donors (dated by TCRdb to 2015 to 2018). General notes on the study: An earlier analysis of roughly 630 of the donors reported about 290 Gb of sequence data and 100 million to 140 million unique TCR beta sequences from 150 million to 200 million T cells. Because of strong linkage in the cohort, four or five DR-DQ haplotypes were treated as single units for association and clustering. Alongside the repertoire data, information on donor age, sex, ethnicity and CMV serostatus was compiled. Besides the first cohort of 550 to 750 subjects, a separate validation cohort made up of roughly 120 different subjects was used. Class I and class II HLA loci were covered by the typing at four-digit resolution. To study patterns of TCR occurrence, a later analysis re-analyzed previously published TCR beta repertoires from 600 to 750 donors and added high-resolution HLA genotyping. About 280 gigabases of sequencing data and approximately 92 million unique TCR sequences made up an early release that covered 500 to 650 HLA-typed donors. The later analysis used no new phenotypic data to find candidate immune exposures, relying instead on TCR beta sequences and their occurrence across donors. The study used immunosequencing to profile the T cell repertoires of 666 subjects and linked those repertoires to cytomegalovirus serostatus. To decide whether each TCR beta V gene segment behaved as functional or pseudogenic, an earlier analysis of some 570 of the donors relied on high-throughput TCR beta sequencing. All discovery cohort repertoires had been generated on a single sequencing platform. The study aimed to test whether cataloging public T cell receptors could reveal signatures of past pathogen exposure. In a later genetic analysis, genome-wide SNP genotypes for about 65% of the roughly 700 donors were used, and that subset was treated as a discovery cohort. High-throughput TCR immunosequencing, statistical association of individual TCRs with disease status, and machine learning were combined to predict cytomegalovirus infection status. Of the roughly 400 genotyped donors, roughly 80% were placed in the genetic ancestry cluster associated with self-reported Caucasian donors. The number of typed donors differed by locus: about 629-640 for A, B, C, DRB1 and DQB1; 500 to 550 for DQA1; 600 to 610 for DPA1; and roughly 470 for DPB1. Among almost 400 genotyped donors of the cohort, an average of about 240,000 unique TCR beta nucleotide sequences were sequenced per donor, 15% to 20% of them non-productive. General conclusions and limits of the study: A further reported finding was that TCR beta sequences accurately predicted the HLA-A and HLA-B alleles for most subjects in the first cohort. Most CMV-associated TCR beta chains appeared to be HLA-restricted in a later analysis, and the HLA associations seemed to be driven largely by CMV exposure. An earlier analysis of 587 of the donors showed that most TCR beta V segments appeared in productive rearrangements either about 87% or about 30% of the time, which broadly matched IMGT annotations. A later analysis found that HLA-associated TCR beta chains were more clonally expanded and had lower generation probabilities than equally common non-associated chains. According to a later genetic analysis, donors in an Asian-associated ancestry cluster had fewer N-insertions in productive TCRs than the approximately 700-donor mean. In a later analysis, several top co-occurrence clusters were reported to appear linked to parvovirus B19, influenza, CMV and Epstein-Barr virus. In this cohort, only TCR beta chains were sequenced, and detectable features were limited by the absence of alpha or paired-chain data. According to a later analysis, TCR association rates differed among HLA loci, with DRB1 alleles showing the most associated TCRs and HLA-C alleles showing the fewest. Assigning TCR associations to individual alleles was difficult when HLA alleles, especially DR and DQ, strongly co-occurred. Some IMGT-functional V segments, including TRBV6-2 and TRBV6-3, could not be told apart with the 87-base-pair reads, so those segments were excluded. Correlated functional status among segregating V segments might reflect linkage disequilibrium, but an unknown experimental factor could not be ruled out. Most TCR sequences were observed very rarely across donors, whereas some public TCRs were present in many individuals. The sequencing pipeline was judged likely to have produced a cluster of highly shared sequence variants as a technical artifact. Because HLA typing was unavailable for some donors at each locus, only the typed subset was used in association tests. The classifier was reported to diagnose cytomegalovirus status with high specificity and sensitivity in both the original and validation cohorts. CMV serostatus was the only immune exposure information available for the cohort. Sequencing depth was assumed to be roughly uniform across donors in the presence/absence analyses, though that assumption may not hold. V-gene and J-gene trimming of TCR beta chains was associated with a missense DCLRE1C variant in a later genetic analysis, and the association was replicated in an independent cohort. In vitro tests confirmed that a few of the cytomegalovirus-associated TCR beta chains recognize cytomegalovirus antigens. Over 15 rarely observed V segments, including chromosome 9 orphons, were excluded from the earlier analysis of several hundred of the donors because counts were too low. The study gave a list of over 150 TCR beta chains associated with cytomegalovirus. In a later analysis, over 15,000 TCR beta sequences were associated with specific HLA alleles at a false discovery rate of 0.05. According to the authors, the approach could potentially be generalized to other disease states and immunological phenotypes.

The cohort comprised some 730 healthy bone marrow donors. At the time of sampling, every cohort member was nominally healthy, though immune exposures that went unrecorded were likely present. The donor tested CMV seronegative and was one of the 352 seronegative cohort members. Each donor provided a peripheral blood sample, and peripheral blood mononuclear cells were used for TCR beta sequencing. Genomic DNA was extracted from the blood cell samples with the Qiagen DNeasy Blood Extraction Kit. The library was built by means of the immunoSEQ multiplex PCR assay. A mixture of 60 forward primers for TCR Vbeta segments and 13 reverse primers for TCR Jbeta segments was used in the multiplex PCR. The CDR3 region of rearranged TCR beta genes was amplified from genomic DNA with a multiplex PCR assay. Amplified TCR beta libraries were sequenced as 87-base-pair reads on the Illumina HiSeq System. Turning to the authors' computational methods: In a later analysis, tens of millions of unique TCR beta chains were counted across the roughly 610 repertoires, and some 10 million of these chains were shared by at least two donors. Raw reads were error-corrected and collapsed into unique sequences by a nearest-neighbor algorithm in which closely related sequences were merged to remove PCR and sequencing errors. V, D and J gene segments were assigned by aligning CDR3 sequences to IMGT reference sequences. For a sequence to be retained, a match of at least six nucleotides was required to both a V gene segment and a J gene segment. A rearrangement counted as productive if the CDR3 had no stop codons and remained in frame with V and J, and every other rearrangement counted as non-productive. Following IMGT convention, CDR3 was defined as the stretch from the second conserved V-encoded cysteine to the conserved J-encoded phenylalanine. The earlier analysis of fewer than 750 of the donors excluded sequences that lacked an unambiguous match to a single V gene segment. In an earlier analysis of 500 to 750 of the donors, V segments were called functional above 56.7% productive rearrangements and were called segregating when the between-donor standard deviation exceeded 5%. A statistical classification framework was built for diagnosing cytomegalovirus status from the catalog of TCR beta chain sequences. In a later analysis, V and J genes were assigned by comparing TCR nucleotide sequences against IMGT/GENE-DB human TR gene sequences. The TCRdist pipeline was used in a later analysis to assign CDR3 sequences and most-parsimonious VDJ recombination scenarios. In a later analysis, each TCR beta chain was defined by its CDR3 amino acid sequence together with its V-gene family, and reads lacking a unique V-gene family were excluded. In a later analysis, around 600 highly shared, low-generation-probability nucleotide sequences were removed to address suspected cross-contamination and a sequencing artifact. In a later analysis, a clonal expansion index for each public chain was calculated from normalized within-repertoire ranks of inferred template counts. In a later analysis, generation probabilities were computed with a VDJ recombination model fitted to out-of-frame rearrangements, and the resulting probabilities were checked against IGoR. A later analysis scored TCR-TCR, TCR-HLA and TCR-CMV co-occurrence with hypergeometric tests, applying a repertoire-size bias correction to TCR pairs. In a later analysis, false discovery rates were estimated by permuting HLA or CMV assignments 20 times. In a later analysis, co-occurring TCRs were grouped with DBSCAN, and TCRdist sequence similarity was added when clustering was performed within HLA-allele-positive subsets. Repertoires with fewer than 30,000 or more than 120,000 public chains were left out of co-occurrence clustering, as were a handful of repertoires with anomalous nucleotide sharing. In its TCRdb copy, this immuneACCESS table keeps in-frame sequences only and misses some clones. Where compared with another copy, unresolved V genes explain less than half of these, and the others have no known cause. Clone size and the V and J calls come from that table; the DNA yielded D and trimming. For this sample the table gives about 87,000 clones, of which 60% to 80% were detected only once. Roughly 3.8% of the sample goes to the ten largest clones.

With regard to this clone: Its antigen is not yet known. No base qualities exist here, and no much larger clone lies one base off it.

CDR1 and CDR2 are drawn from the germline V gene: SNHLY, FYNNEI. V gives up 7 bases and J gives up 10 bases, and the segment between their germline ends measures 20 bases. From cysteine to phenylalanine, the CDR3 is 15 amino acids long. The kept DNA is CDR3 alone, 45 bases in frame from the first base. Sequencing input: PBMCs. This TCR derives from a woman in her 40s in good health and CMV-seronegative. The chain was built from TRBV2 and TRBJ1-6; the D gene is perhaps TRBD1, on 6 matching bases. The CDR3 sequence is CASTPDASGDSPLHF. The nucleotide sequence is given as TGTGCCAGCACCCCCGACGCGTCAGGGGACTCACCCCTCCACTTT.